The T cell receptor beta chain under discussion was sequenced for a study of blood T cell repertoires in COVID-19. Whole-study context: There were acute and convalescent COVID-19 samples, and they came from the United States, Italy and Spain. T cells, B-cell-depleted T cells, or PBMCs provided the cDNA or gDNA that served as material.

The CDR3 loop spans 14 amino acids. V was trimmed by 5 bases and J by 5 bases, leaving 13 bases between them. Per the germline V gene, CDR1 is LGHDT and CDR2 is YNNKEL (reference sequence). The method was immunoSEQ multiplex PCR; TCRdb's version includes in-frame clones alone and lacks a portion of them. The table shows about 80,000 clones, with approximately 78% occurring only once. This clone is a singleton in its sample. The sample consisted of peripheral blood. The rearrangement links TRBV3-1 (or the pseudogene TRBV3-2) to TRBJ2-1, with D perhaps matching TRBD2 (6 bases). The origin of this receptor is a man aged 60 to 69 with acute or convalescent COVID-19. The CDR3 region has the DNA TGTGCCAGCAGCTCACACGGGGGTCACAATGAGCAGTTCTTC. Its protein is CASSSHGGHNEQFF.